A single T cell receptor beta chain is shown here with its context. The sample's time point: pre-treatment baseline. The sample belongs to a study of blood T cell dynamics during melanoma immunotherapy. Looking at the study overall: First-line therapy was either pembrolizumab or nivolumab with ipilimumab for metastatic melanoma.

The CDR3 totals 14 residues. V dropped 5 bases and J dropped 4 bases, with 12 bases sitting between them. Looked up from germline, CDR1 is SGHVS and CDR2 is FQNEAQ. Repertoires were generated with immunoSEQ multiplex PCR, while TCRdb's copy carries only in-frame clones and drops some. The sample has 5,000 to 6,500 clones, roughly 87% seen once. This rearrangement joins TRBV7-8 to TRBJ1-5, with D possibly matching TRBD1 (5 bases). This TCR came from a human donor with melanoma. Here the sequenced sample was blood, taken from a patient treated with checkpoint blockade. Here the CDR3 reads CASSVTEFNQPQHF. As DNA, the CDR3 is TGTGCCAGCAGCGTGACAGAGTTTAATCAGCCCCAGCATTTT.